Included here is one T cell receptor beta chain sequence, with context. Its antigen is undetermined. The CDR3 consists of 15 residues. The germline V gene has CDR1 MDHEN and CDR2 SYDVKM. The V gene lost 5 bases and the J gene lost 4 bases, with 16 bases spanning the gap. The data derive from a study of shared clonotypes between healthy human individuals. The wider study: There were three CD4 naive, three CD4 memory, two CD8 naive and one CD8 memory plates per donor. Study-wide results and caveats: Naive subsets generally had larger estimated richness than memory subsets. Enrolling few donors narrowed the genetic and exposure-history diversity that was represented.

An even split of each subset's genomic DNA across several immunoSEQ plates was performed. The table came from immunoSEQ multiplex PCR; TCRdb's copy has only in-frame clones and leaves some out. The sample has around 2.1 million clones, around 95% seen once. The material sequenced was naive CD4+ T cells sorted from blood. Indicated subset: CD45RA+ positively selected. The chain has TRBV28 and TRBJ2-3, with a tentative D call TRBD1 (6 bases). This receptor was identified in a young man in good health. CDR3 protein: CASSNTGLFSDTQYF. The CDR3, as DNA: TGTGCCAGCAGTAACACAGGGTTGTTTTCAGATACGCAGTATTTT.